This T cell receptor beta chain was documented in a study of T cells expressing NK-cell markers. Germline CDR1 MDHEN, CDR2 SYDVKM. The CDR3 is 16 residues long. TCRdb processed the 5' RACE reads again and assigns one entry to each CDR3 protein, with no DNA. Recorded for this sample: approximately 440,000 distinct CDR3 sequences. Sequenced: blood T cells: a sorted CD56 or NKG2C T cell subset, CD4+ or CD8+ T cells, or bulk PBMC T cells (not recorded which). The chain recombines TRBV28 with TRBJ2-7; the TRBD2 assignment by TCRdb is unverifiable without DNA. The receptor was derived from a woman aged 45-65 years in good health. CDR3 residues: CASTPGGLADFGEQYF.